A selection of T cell receptor beta chains follows, all from one sample in a study of T cells in Graves' hyperthyroidism and ophthalmopathy. Using its own MiXCR run on the multiplex PCR reads, TCRdb lists one record per CDR3 protein. This sample has hundreds of thousands of distinct CDR3 sequences, with nearly 45% found just once. Specimen: peripheral blood or thyroid tissue (not recorded which). These receptors were obtained from an adult man with Graves' disease, either hyperthyroidism or ophthalmopathy (not recorded which). Each CDR3 is given with its conserved first and last residue. A D gene is named only where the DNA matches it firmly. Part of the rows lack a size; the others show once, few, many or a class for expanded clones.

d_call: .; clone_size: .; j_call: TRBJ1-1; v_call: TRBV2; cdr3_nt: TGTGCCAGCAGTGGGGGAGGTGGGGGAGGGACTGAAGCTTTCTTT; cdr3_aa: CASSGGGGGGTEAFF
d_call: .; clone_size: .; j_call: TRBJ2-7; v_call: TRBV11-2; cdr3_nt: TGTGCCAGCAGCTTAATCAGGCCTGCCACGGTGCAGTACTTC; cdr3_aa: CASSLIRPATVQYF
d_call: .; clone_size: many; j_call: TRBJ2-7; v_call: TRBV24-1; cdr3_nt: TGTGCCACCAGTGATCCCGGACACACGGGCTACGAGCAGTACTTC; cdr3_aa: CATSDPGHTGYEQYF
d_call: .; clone_size: few; j_call: TRBJ2-7; v_call: TRBV5-1; cdr3_nt: TGCGCCAGCAGCTTTAGGGCAGGAGCCTACGAGCAGTACTTC; cdr3_aa: CASSFRAGAYEQYF
d_call: .; clone_size: many; j_call: TRBJ1-6; v_call: TRBV7-2; cdr3_nt: TGTGCCAGCAGCTTAGAGGAGGGACGAAATTCACCCCTCCACTTT; cdr3_aa: CASSLEEGRNSPLHF
d_call: TRBD2; clone_size: many; j_call: TRBJ2-7; v_call: TRBV2; cdr3_nt: TGTGCCAGCAGGCTCCGACTAGCGGCAGACTACGAGCAGTACTTC; cdr3_aa: CASRLRLAADYEQYF
d_call: .; clone_size: many; j_call: TRBJ2-7; v_call: TRBV7-9; cdr3_nt: TGTGCCAGCAGCTTAGATCCCAGGCCGCACGAGCAGTACTTC; cdr3_aa: CASSLDPRPHEQYF
d_call: .; clone_size: .; j_call: TRBJ2-5; v_call: TRBV15; cdr3_nt: TGTGCCACCAGTAGAGGGGGGGGGGCCCAGTACTTC; cdr3_aa: CATSRGGGAQYF
d_call: .; clone_size: .; j_call: TRBJ1-5; v_call: TRBV24-1; cdr3_nt: TGTGCCACCAGTGGGGCAGGAACCAATCAGCCCCAGCATTTT; cdr3_aa: CATSGAGTNQPQHF
d_call: TRBD1; clone_size: few; j_call: TRBJ1-2; v_call: TRBV2; cdr3_nt: TGTGCCAGCAGTGAAGAGACAGGGGACATGTCTTACTATGGCTACACCTTC; cdr3_aa: CASSEETGDMSYYGYTF
d_call: .; clone_size: many; j_call: TRBJ1-1; v_call: TRBV25-1; cdr3_nt: TGTGCCAGCAGGGGGAAAGCAGGAAGAGACACTGAAGCTTTCTTT; cdr3_aa: CASRGKAGRDTEAFF
d_call: .; clone_size: .; j_call: TRBJ1-4; v_call: TRBV5-1; cdr3_nt: TGCGCCAGCAGGTTTGGGTCGGGCTCTTTTAATGAAAAACTGTTTTTT; cdr3_aa: CASRFGSGSFNEKLFF
d_call: .; clone_size: few; j_call: TRBJ1-1; v_call: TRBV20-1; cdr3_nt: TGCAGTGCCACCCTACAGGGAAGTGTGGGTGAAGCTTTCTTT; cdr3_aa: CSATLQGSVGEAFF
d_call: .; clone_size: .; j_call: TRBJ1-2; v_call: TRBV20-1; cdr3_nt: TGCAGTGCCACTGAACTCAGGACTAACTATGGCTACACCTTC; cdr3_aa: CSATELRTNYGYTF
d_call: .; clone_size: .; j_call: TRBJ2-5; v_call: TRBV20-1; cdr3_nt: TGCAGTGCTAGAGTGGGGGCCGGGGAGACCCAGTACTTC; cdr3_aa: CSARVGAGETQYF
d_call: .; clone_size: .; j_call: TRBJ1-1; v_call: TRBV19; cdr3_nt: TGTGCCAGTAGTATTGGGGGGAGCGCTGAAGCTTTCTTT; cdr3_aa: CASSIGGSAEAFF
d_call: .; clone_size: few; j_call: TRBJ2-5; v_call: TRBV20-1; cdr3_nt: TGCAGTGCTAGAGATCAAGGAACGGGGGATCCGGAGACCCAGTACTTC; cdr3_aa: CSARDQGTGDPETQYF
d_call: .; clone_size: .; j_call: TRBJ1-6; v_call: TRBV20-1; cdr3_nt: TGCAGTGCTAGAGATTCAATAACAGGGTTGAATTCACCCCTCCACTTT; cdr3_aa: CSARDSITGLNSPLHF
d_call: .; clone_size: many; j_call: TRBJ1-5; v_call: TRBV2; cdr3_nt: TGTGCCAGCAGTGGGGGCGCGGGTACTCAGCCCCAGCATTTT; cdr3_aa: CASSGGAGTQPQHF
d_call: TRBD1; clone_size: few; j_call: TRBJ1-2; v_call: TRBV20-1; cdr3_nt: TGCAGTGCTAGAGACCTCCGGGACAGCCCATTTGACTATGGCTACACCTTC; cdr3_aa: CSARDLRDSPFDYGYTF
d_call: .; clone_size: .; j_call: TRBJ1-4; v_call: TRBV7-9; cdr3_nt: TGTGCCAGCAGTTACTCTCCAGGAACAAATGAAAAACTGTTTTTT; cdr3_aa: CASSYSPGTNEKLFF
d_call: .; clone_size: many; j_call: TRBJ1-1; v_call: TRBV5-1; cdr3_nt: TGCGCCAGCAGCTTGATTGGGGAGGGTGAAGCTTTCTTT; cdr3_aa: CASSLIGEGEAFF
d_call: .; clone_size: .; j_call: TRBJ1-1; v_call: TRBV2; cdr3_nt: TGTGCCAGCAGCCAGGCCTATACAGGGAAACGGACTGAAGCTTTCTTT; cdr3_aa: CASSQAYTGKRTEAFF
d_call: TRBD1; clone_size: many; j_call: TRBJ2-6; v_call: TRBV20-1; cdr3_nt: TGCAGTGCAACCGGGACAGGGACTGGGGCCAACGTCCTGACTTTC; cdr3_aa: CSATGTGTGANVLTF
d_call: TRBD1; clone_size: once; j_call: TRBJ1-5; v_call: TRBV29-1; cdr3_nt: TGCAGCGTCCCAATACAGGGGGTCGGGGGCTCCCAGCATTTT; cdr3_aa: CSVPIQGVGGSQHF